Listed below are T cell receptor beta chains from one sample, sequenced in a study of cytomegalovirus exposure and HLA in healthy donors. The data were produced by immunoSEQ multiplex PCR, yet TCRdb's version contains in-frame clones alone and is incomplete. Among 150,000 to 200,000 clones listed, about four fifths were seen once. The source material was PBMCs. The receptors were gathered from a man between 50 and 59 years old in good health and CMV-seropositive. The CDR3 runs from the conserved cysteine through the conserved F or W. The order of the fields is V gene, D gene, CDR3 length, clone size, J gene, CDR3 protein, CDR3 DNA. D genes are given only for firm matches. Only part of the rows carry a size: once, few, many, or a class if the clone is expanded.

v_call: TRBV5-1
d_call: TRBD2
cdr3_length: 18
clone_size: NA
j_call: TRBJ2-7
cdr3_aa: CASSPPLTGLAEFYEQYF
cdr3_nt: TGCGCCAGCAGCCCACCCCTGACGGGACTAGCGGAGTTCTACGAGCAGTACTTC

v_call: TRBV9
d_call: NA
cdr3_length: 15
clone_size: NA
j_call: TRBJ1-2
cdr3_aa: CASSVDLGVVYGYTF
cdr3_nt: TGTGCCAGCAGCGTAGATTTAGGGGTCGTCTATGGCTACACCTTC

v_call: TRBV6-5
d_call: NA
cdr3_length: 15
clone_size: NA
j_call: TRBJ1-4
cdr3_aa: CASSSIGLSSEKLFF
cdr3_nt: TGTGCCAGCAGTTCCATAGGACTCTCGAGTGAAAAACTGTTTTTT

v_call: TRBV7-8
d_call: NA
cdr3_length: 13
clone_size: NA
j_call: TRBJ1-5
cdr3_aa: CASSYTVDQPQHF
cdr3_nt: TGTGCCAGCAGCTATACGGTCGATCAGCCCCAGCATTTT

v_call: TRBV11-2
d_call: TRBD2
cdr3_length: 16
clone_size: few
j_call: TRBJ2-2
cdr3_aa: CASSQFAGVLGGELFF
cdr3_nt: TGTGCCAGCAGCCAGTTCGCGGGAGTGTTGGGCGGGGAGCTGTTTTTT

v_call: TRBV29-1
d_call: NA
cdr3_length: 16
clone_size: NA
j_call: TRBJ2-1
cdr3_aa: CSVGNPPGHQYNEQFF
cdr3_nt: TGCAGCGTGGGAAACCCACCGGGACACCAATACAATGAGCAGTTCTTC

v_call: TRBV5-6
d_call: TRBD1
cdr3_length: 16
clone_size: few
j_call: TRBJ2-2
cdr3_aa: CASSPGTGAYTGELFF
cdr3_nt: TGTGCCAGCAGCCCGGGGACAGGAGCGTACACCGGGGAGCTGTTTTTT

v_call: TRBV5-1
d_call: NA
cdr3_length: 15
clone_size: NA
j_call: TRBJ2-1
cdr3_aa: CASSLDQTNYNEQFF
cdr3_nt: TGCGCCAGCAGCTTGGACCAGACTAACTACAATGAGCAGTTCTTC

v_call: TRBV5-1
d_call: NA
cdr3_length: 14
clone_size: NA
j_call: TRBJ1-2
cdr3_aa: CASSLAPGNYGYTF
cdr3_nt: TGCGCCAGCAGCTTGGCCCCGGGTAACTATGGCTACACCTTC

v_call: TRBV18
d_call: NA
cdr3_length: 15
clone_size: NA
j_call: TRBJ2-5
cdr3_aa: CASSPPQGPGETQYF
cdr3_nt: TGTGCCAGCTCACCACCACAGGGTCCGGGGGAGACCCAGTACTTC

v_call: TRBV19
d_call: NA
cdr3_length: 15
clone_size: once
j_call: TRBJ1-5
cdr3_aa: CASKRDRNLNQPQHF
cdr3_nt: TGTGCCAGTAAACGCGACAGGAATCTCAATCAGCCCCAGCATTTT

v_call: TRBV6-1
d_call: TRBD1
cdr3_length: 13
clone_size: few
j_call: TRBJ1-4
cdr3_aa: CASTNGQGRKLFF
cdr3_nt: TGTGCCAGCACTAACGGACAGGGGCGCAAACTGTTTTTT

v_call: TRBV14
d_call: TRBD2
cdr3_length: 15
clone_size: NA
j_call: TRBJ2-7
cdr3_aa: CASSHLAGGGYEQYF
cdr3_nt: TGTGCCAGCAGCCACCTAGCGGGAGGGGGCTACGAGCAGTACTTC

v_call: TRBV6-6
d_call: NA
cdr3_length: 14
clone_size: few
j_call: TRBJ1-1
cdr3_aa: CASSYGRRVGEAFF
cdr3_nt: TGTGCCAGCAGTTACGGAAGGAGGGTGGGTGAAGCTTTCTTT

v_call: TRBV30
d_call: TRBD1
cdr3_length: 17
clone_size: NA
j_call: TRBJ2-4
cdr3_aa: CAWTTGTGGMAKNIQYF
cdr3_nt: TGTGCCTGGACCACCGGGACAGGCGGGATGGCCAAAAACATTCAGTACTTC

v_call: TRBV19
d_call: NA
cdr3_length: 15
clone_size: NA
j_call: TRBJ1-1
cdr3_aa: CASSHGRAVNTEAFF
cdr3_nt: TGTGCCAGTAGTCATGGGAGGGCGGTGAACACTGAAGCTTTCTTT

v_call: TRBV4-1
d_call: NA
cdr3_length: 13
clone_size: NA
j_call: TRBJ2-7
cdr3_aa: CASSQGGSYEQYF
cdr3_nt: TGCGCCAGCAGCCAAGGGGGCAGTTACGAGCAGTACTTC

v_call: TRBV30
d_call: NA
cdr3_length: 12
clone_size: NA
j_call: TRBJ1-2
cdr3_aa: CAWSPGAAGYTF
cdr3_nt: TGTGCCTGGAGTCCGGGAGCAGCTGGCTACACCTTC

v_call: TRBV28
d_call: NA
cdr3_length: 15
clone_size: once
j_call: TRBJ2-3
cdr3_aa: CASSFWYKSTDTQYF
cdr3_nt: TGTGCCAGCAGTTTCTGGTACAAGAGCACAGATACGCAGTATTTT

v_call: TRBV27
d_call: TRBD2
cdr3_length: 18
clone_size: NA
j_call: TRBJ2-2
cdr3_aa: CASTDPLAGGLRTGELFF
cdr3_nt: TGTGCCAGCACCGACCCCCTCGCGGGAGGGTTGCGAACCGGGGAGCTGTTTTTT

v_call: TRBV5-4
d_call: TRBD1
cdr3_length: 16
clone_size: NA
j_call: TRBJ1-1
cdr3_aa: CASSLPRGLGGTEAFF
cdr3_nt: TGTGCCAGCAGCTTGCCCAGGGGGCTTGGGGGCACTGAAGCTTTCTTT

v_call: TRBV2
d_call: NA
cdr3_length: 14
clone_size: NA
j_call: TRBJ2-7
cdr3_aa: CASSGVGLSYEQYF
cdr3_nt: TGTGCCAGCAGTGGGGTGGGACTCTCCTACGAGCAGTACTTC

v_call: TRBV7-7
d_call: NA
cdr3_length: 15
clone_size: few
j_call: TRBJ2-3
cdr3_aa: CASSLGAGSSDTQYF
cdr3_nt: TGTGCCAGCAGCTTAGGGGCAGGGTCCTCAGATACGCAGTATTTT

v_call: TRBV7-2
d_call: TRBD1
cdr3_length: 15
clone_size: NA
j_call: TRBJ1-4
cdr3_aa: CASSLRGGANEKLFF
cdr3_nt: TGTGCCAGCAGCTTAAGAGGGGGCGCTAATGAAAAACTGTTTTTT

v_call: TRBV5-1
d_call: NA
cdr3_length: 15
clone_size: few
j_call: TRBJ1-2
cdr3_aa: CASSPGGPSTYGYTF
cdr3_nt: TGCGCCAGCAGCCCAGGCGGGCCTTCGACCTATGGCTACACCTTC

v_call: TRBV29-1
d_call: TRBD1
cdr3_length: 13
clone_size: NA
j_call: TRBJ2-3
cdr3_aa: CSAAPGGSDTQYF
cdr3_nt: TGCAGCGCCGCCCCAGGGGGCTCAGATACGCAGTATTTT

v_call: TRBV11-2
d_call: TRBD2
cdr3_length: 14
clone_size: NA
j_call: TRBJ2-3
cdr3_aa: CASSAGLVTDTQYF
cdr3_nt: TGTGCCAGCAGCGCAGGACTAGTTACAGATACGCAGTATTTT

v_call: TRBV6-6
d_call: TRBD2
cdr3_length: 16
clone_size: few
j_call: TRBJ2-7
cdr3_aa: CASSSAGGHKTYEQYF
cdr3_nt: TGTGCCAGCAGTTCAGCGGGGGGCCACAAGACCTACGAGCAGTACTTC

v_call: TRBV5-1
d_call: NA
cdr3_length: 14
clone_size: NA
j_call: TRBJ2-7
cdr3_aa: CASSPASGWDEQYF
cdr3_nt: TGCGCCAGCAGCCCCGCCTCCGGGTGGGACGAGCAGTACTTC

v_call: TRBV7-2
d_call: NA
cdr3_length: 13
clone_size: NA
j_call: TRBJ1-2
cdr3_aa: CASSSPGGAGYTF
cdr3_nt: TGTGCCAGCAGCTCCCCCGGCGGGGCGGGCTACACCTTC

v_call: TRBV9
d_call: NA
cdr3_length: 20
clone_size: NA
j_call: TRBJ1-4
cdr3_aa: CASSVDPGGTPFSTNEKLFF
cdr3_nt: TGTGCCAGCAGCGTAGATCCCGGGGGGACTCCGTTTTCAACTAATGAAAAACTGTTTTTT

v_call: TRBV7-9
d_call: NA
cdr3_length: 13
clone_size: NA
j_call: TRBJ1-2
cdr3_aa: CASSAQYLNGYTF
cdr3_nt: TGTGCCAGCAGCGCACAGTATCTCAATGGCTACACCTTC

v_call: TRBV7-2
d_call: NA
cdr3_length: 17
clone_size: NA
j_call: TRBJ2-5
cdr3_aa: CASSLGILATPQETQYF
cdr3_nt: TGTGCCAGCAGCTTAGGAATTCTAGCGACCCCCCAGGAGACCCAGTACTTC

v_call: TRBV7-8
d_call: NA
cdr3_length: 13
clone_size: NA
j_call: TRBJ2-5
cdr3_aa: CASTTRGFETQYF
cdr3_nt: TGTGCCAGCACCACCAGGGGTTTTGAGACCCAGTACTTC

v_call: TRBV9
d_call: NA
cdr3_length: 14
clone_size: few
j_call: TRBJ2-1
cdr3_aa: CASSTSGSYNEQFF
cdr3_nt: TGTGCCAGCAGCACCAGCGGTTCCTACAATGAGCAGTTCTTC